This TCR beta chain was recorded in a study of identical twins. In this sample, this clonotype turned up many times. In TCRdb, the 5' RACE reads were re-called with MiXCR into one record per CDR3 protein. The sample includes roughly 720,000 distinct CDR3 sequences, 18% seen only once; the top ten take around 12%. The CDR3 consists of 12 residues. With 3 bases removed from V and 2 bases from J, the gap between germline ends came to 4 bases. Germline CDR1 is SNHLY and CDR2 is FYNNEI. The same sample was also used in a study of T cells expressing NK-cell markers.

Sample: PBMCs. The receptor was isolated from a woman aged 18-29 years in good health. The V and J genes are TRBV2 and TRBJ1-1, with D hard to call. CDR3 bases: TGTGCCAGCAGTGATCTAAACACTGAAGCTTTCTTT. Translation gives CASSDLNTEAFF.